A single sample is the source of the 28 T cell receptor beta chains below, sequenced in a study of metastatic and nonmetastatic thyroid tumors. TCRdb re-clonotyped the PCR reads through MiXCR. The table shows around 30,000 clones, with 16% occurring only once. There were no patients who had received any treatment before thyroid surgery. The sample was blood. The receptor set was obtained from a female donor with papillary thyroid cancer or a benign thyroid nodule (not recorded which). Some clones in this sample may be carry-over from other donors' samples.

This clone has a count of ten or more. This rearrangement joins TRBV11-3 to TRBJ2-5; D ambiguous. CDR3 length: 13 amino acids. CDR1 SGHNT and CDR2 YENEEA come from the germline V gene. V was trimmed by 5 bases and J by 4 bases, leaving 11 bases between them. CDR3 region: CASSPSGRETQYF. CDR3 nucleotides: TGTGCCAGCAGCCCCTCAGGCCGAGAGACCCAGTACTTC.

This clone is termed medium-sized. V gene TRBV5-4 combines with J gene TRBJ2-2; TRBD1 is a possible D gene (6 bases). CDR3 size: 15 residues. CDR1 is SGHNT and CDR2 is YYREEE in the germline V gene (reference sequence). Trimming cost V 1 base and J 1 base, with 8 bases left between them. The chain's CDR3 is CASSLKQGNTGELFF. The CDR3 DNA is TGTGCCAGCAGCTTGAAACAGGGGAACACCGGGGAGCTGTTTTTT. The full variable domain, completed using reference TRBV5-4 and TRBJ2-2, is ETGVTQSPTHLIKTRGQQVTLRCSSQSGHNTVSWYQQALGQGPQFIFQYYREEENGRGNFPPRFSGLQFPNYSSELNVNALELDDSALYLCASSLKQGNTGELFFGEGSRLTVL.

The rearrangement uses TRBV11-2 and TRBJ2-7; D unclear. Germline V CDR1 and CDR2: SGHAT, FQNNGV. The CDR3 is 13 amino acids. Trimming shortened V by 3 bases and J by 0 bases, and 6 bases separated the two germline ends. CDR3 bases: TGTGCCAGCAGCTTCGGTAGCTCCTACGAGCAGTACTTC. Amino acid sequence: CASSFGSSYEQYF.

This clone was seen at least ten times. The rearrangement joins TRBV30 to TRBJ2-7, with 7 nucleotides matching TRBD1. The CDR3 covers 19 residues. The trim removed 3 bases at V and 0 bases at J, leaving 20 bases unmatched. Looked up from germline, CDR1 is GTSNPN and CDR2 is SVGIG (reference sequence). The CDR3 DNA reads TGTGCCTGGAGAGATTTTGACAGGACAGGCTATACCGGCTCCTACGAGCAGTACTTC. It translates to CAWRDFDRTGYTGSYEQYF.

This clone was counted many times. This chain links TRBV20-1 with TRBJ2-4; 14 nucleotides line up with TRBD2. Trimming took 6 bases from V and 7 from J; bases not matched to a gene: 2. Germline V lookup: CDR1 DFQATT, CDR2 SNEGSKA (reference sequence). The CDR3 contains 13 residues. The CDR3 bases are TGCAGTGCGGGGACTAGCGGGGGTAACATTCAGTACTTC. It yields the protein CSAGTSGGNIQYF.

CDR3 loop: CSGRPGYNEQFF. The CDR3 DNA is TGCAGTGGCAGACCAGGTTACAATGAGCAGTTCTTC. The rearrangement uses TRBV20-1 and TRBJ2-1; D gene unclear. This CDR3 spans 12 amino acids. In germline, CDR1 is DFQATT, CDR2 SNEGSKA (reference sequence). V lost 7 bases to trimming and J lost 4 bases, with 11 bases between them.

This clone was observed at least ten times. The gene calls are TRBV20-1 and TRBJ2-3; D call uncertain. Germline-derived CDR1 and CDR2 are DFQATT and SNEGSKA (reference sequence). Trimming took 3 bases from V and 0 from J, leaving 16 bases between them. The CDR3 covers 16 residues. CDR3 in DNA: TGCAGTGCTAGTAGCCCCCTTGCTACTAGCACAGATACGCAGTATTTT. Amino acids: CSASSPLATSTDTQYF.

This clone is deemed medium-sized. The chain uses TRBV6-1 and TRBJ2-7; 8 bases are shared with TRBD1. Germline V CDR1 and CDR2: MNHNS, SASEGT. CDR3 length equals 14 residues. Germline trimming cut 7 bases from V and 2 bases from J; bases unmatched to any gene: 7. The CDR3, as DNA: TGTGCCAGCAAGGCGGACAGGGCAACCTACGAGCAGTACTTC. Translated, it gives CASKADRATYEQYF.

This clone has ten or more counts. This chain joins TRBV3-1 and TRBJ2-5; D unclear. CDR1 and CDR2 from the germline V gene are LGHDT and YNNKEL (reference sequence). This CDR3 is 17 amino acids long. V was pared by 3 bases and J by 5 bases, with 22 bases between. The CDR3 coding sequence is TGTGCCAGCAGCCAGGGTTTTGGGGAAACGGAGAGGGAGACCCAGTACTTC. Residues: CASSQGFGETERETQYF.

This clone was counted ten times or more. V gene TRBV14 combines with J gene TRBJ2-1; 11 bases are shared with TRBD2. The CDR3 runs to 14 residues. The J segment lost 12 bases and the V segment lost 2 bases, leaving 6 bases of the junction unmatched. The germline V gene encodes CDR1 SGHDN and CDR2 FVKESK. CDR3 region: CASSQPGLAGGQFF. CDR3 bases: TGTGCCAGCAGCCAACCTGGACTAGCGGGTGGGCAGTTCTTC.

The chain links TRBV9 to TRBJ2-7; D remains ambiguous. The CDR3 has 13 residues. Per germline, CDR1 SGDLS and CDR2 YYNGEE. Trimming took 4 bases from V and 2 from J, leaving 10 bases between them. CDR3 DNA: TGTGCCAGCAGCACTGACGGCACCTACGAGCAGTACTTC. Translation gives CASSTDGTYEQYF. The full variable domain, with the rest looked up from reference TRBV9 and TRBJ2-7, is DSGVTQTPKHLITATGQRVTLRCSPRSGDLSVYWYQQSLDQGLQFLIQYYNGEERAKGNILERFSAQQFPDLHSELNLSSLELGDSALYFCASSTDGTYEQYFGPGTRLTVT.

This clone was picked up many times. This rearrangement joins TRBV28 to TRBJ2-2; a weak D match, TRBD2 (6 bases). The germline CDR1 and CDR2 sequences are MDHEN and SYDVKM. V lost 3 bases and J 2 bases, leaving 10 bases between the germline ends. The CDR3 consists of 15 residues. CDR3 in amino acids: CASSFGGLNTGELFF. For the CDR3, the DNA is TGTGCCAGCAGTTTTGGAGGACTAAACACCGGGGAGCTGTTTTTT.

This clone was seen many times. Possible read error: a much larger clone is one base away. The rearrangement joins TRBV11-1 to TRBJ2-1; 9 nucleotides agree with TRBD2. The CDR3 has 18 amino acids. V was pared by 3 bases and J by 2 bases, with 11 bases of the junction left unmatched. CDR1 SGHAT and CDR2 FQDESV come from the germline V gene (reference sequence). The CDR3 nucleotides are TGTGCCAGCAGCTTGGCGGGAGGGCCTTCAATCGCCTACAATGAGCAGTTCTTC. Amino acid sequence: CASSLAGGPSIAYNEQFF.

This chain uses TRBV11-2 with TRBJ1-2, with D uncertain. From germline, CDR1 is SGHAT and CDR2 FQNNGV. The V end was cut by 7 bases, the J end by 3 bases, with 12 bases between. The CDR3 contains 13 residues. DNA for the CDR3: TGTGCCAGCACCCCTCGGGTATACTATGGCTACACCTTC. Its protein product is CASTPRVYYGYTF.

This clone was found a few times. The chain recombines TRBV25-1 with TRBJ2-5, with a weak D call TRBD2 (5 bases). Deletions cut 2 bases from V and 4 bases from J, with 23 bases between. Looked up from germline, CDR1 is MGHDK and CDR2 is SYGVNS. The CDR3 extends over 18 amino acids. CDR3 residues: CASSEGGLVGVGGETQYF. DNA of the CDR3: TGTGCCAGCAGTGAAGGAGGTCTAGTTGGAGTAGGAGGAGAGACCCAGTACTTC.

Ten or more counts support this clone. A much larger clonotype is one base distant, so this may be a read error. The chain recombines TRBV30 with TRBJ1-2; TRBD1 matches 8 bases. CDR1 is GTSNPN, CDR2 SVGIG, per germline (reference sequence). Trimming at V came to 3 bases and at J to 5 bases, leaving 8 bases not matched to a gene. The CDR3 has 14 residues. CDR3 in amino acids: CAWSRQGWEYGYTF. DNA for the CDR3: TGTGCCTGGAGCCGACAGGGGTGGGAATATGGCTACACCTTC.

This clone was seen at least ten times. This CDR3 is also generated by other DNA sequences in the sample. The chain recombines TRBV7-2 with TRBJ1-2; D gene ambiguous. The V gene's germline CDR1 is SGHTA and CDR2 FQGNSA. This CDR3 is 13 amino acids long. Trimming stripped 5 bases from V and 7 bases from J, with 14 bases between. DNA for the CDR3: TGTGCCAGCAGCAACTGGACGAGGAGTGGCTACACCTTC. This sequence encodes CASSNWTRSGYTF.

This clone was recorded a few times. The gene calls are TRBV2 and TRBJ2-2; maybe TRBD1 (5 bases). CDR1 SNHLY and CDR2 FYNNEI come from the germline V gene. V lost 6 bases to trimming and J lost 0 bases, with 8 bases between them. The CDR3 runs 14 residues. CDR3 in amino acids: CASRDTSNTGELFF. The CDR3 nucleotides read TGTGCCAGCAGGGACACCTCGAACACCGGGGAGCTGTTTTTT. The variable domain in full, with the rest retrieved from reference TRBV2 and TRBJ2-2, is EPEVTQTPSHQVTQMGQEVILRCVPISNHLYFYWYRQILGQKVEFLVSFYNNEISEKSEIFDDQFSVERPDGSNFTLKIRSTKLEDSAMYFCASRDTSNTGELFFGEGSRLTVL.

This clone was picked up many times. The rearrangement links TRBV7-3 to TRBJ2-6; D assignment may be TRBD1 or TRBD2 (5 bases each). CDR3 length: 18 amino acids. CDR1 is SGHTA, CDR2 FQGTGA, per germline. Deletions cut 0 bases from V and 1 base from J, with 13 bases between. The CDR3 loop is CASSLTGVGRSGANVLTF. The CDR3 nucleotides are TGTGCCAGCAGCTTAACGGGGGTCGGCAGGTCTGGGGCCAACGTCCTGACTTTC.

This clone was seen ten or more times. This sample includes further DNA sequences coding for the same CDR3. CDR3 nucleotides: TGTGCCAGCAGCCAACTAGCGGGAGGGGCAGATACGCAGTATTTT. This encodes CASSQLAGGADTQYF. The gene calls are TRBV4-2 and TRBJ2-3, with TRBD2 identical over 12 bases. Per germline, CDR1 LGHNA and CDR2 YNFKEQ. After removal of 2 bases from V and 4 bases from J, the junction contained 1 base not matched to a gene. This CDR3 comprises 15 residues.

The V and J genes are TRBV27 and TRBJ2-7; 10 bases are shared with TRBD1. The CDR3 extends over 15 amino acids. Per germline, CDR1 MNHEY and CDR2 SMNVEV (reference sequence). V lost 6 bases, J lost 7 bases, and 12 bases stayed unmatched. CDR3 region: CASSPGGTGAGEQYF. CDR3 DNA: TGTGCCAGCAGCCCCGGAGGGACAGGGGCGGGGGAGCAGTACTTC.

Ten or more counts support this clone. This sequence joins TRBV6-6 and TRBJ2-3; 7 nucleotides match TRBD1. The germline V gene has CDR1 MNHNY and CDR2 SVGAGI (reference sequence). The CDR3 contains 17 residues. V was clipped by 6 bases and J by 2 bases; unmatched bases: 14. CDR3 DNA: TGTGCCAGCAGAGTAAATCACAGGGGATCGTACACAGATACGCAGTATTTT. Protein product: CASRVNHRGSYTDTQYF.

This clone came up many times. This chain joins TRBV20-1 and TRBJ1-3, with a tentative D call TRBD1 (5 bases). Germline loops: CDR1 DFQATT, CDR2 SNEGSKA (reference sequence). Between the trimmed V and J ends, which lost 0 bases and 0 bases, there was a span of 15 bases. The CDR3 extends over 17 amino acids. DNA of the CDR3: TGCAGTGCTAGAGATCTACGGCAGGGAGACTCTGGAAACACCATATATTTT. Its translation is CSARDLRQGDSGNTIYF.

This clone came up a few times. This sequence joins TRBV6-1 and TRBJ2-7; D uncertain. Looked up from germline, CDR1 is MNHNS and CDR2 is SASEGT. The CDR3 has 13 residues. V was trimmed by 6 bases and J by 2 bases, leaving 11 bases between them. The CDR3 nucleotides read TGTGCCAGCAGCCCCGCCAGCACCTACGAGCAGTACTTC. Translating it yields CASSPASTYEQYF.

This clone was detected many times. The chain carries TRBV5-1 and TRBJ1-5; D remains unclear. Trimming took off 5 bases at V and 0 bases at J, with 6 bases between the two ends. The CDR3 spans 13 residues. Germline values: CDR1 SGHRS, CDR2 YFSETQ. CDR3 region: CASSRDSNQPQHF. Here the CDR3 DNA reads TGCGCCAGCAGTCGTGATAGCAATCAGCCCCAGCATTTT.

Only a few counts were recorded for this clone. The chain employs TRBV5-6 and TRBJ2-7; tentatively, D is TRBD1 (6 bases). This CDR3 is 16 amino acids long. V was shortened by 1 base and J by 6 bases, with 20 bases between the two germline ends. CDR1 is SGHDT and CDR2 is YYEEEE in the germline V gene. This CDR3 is CASSLLGGTGISEQYF. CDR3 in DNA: TGTGCCAGCAGCTTGCTTGGCGGTACAGGGATTTCCGAGCAGTACTTC.

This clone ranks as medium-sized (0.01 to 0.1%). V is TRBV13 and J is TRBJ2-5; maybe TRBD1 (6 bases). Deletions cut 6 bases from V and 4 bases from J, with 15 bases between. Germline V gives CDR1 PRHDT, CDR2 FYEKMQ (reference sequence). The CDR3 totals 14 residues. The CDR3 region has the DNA TGTGCCAGCAGTATTACCCCCAGGGGAGAGACCCAGTACTTC. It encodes CASSITPRGETQYF. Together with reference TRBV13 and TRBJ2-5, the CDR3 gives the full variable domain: AAGVIQSPRHLIKEKRETATLKCYPIPRHDTVYWYQQGPGQDPQFLISFYEKMQSDKGSIPDRFSAQQFSDYHSELNMSSLELGDSALYFCASSITPRGETQYFGPGTRLLVL.

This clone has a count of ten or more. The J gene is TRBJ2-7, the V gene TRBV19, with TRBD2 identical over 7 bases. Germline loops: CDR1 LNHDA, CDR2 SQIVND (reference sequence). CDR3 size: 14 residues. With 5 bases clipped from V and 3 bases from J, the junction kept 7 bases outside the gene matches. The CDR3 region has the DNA TGTGCCAGTAGTTCCAGGGAGGGTTTCTACGAGCAGTACTTC. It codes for CASSSREGFYEQYF.